These 26 T cell receptor beta chains share one sample of origin, sequenced in a study of blood T cell repertoires in COVID-19. Some clones are missing from TCRdb's copy, which holds only in-frame ones; the method was immunoSEQ multiplex PCR. The sample has about 96,000 clones; around 80% are singletons. The sequenced sample consisted of peripheral blood. All receptors come from a man aged 45 to 65 who had recovered from COVID-19.

DNA for the CDR3: TGTGCCAGCCCGACTACTAGGGGGTTGAACACCGGGGAGCTGTTTTTT. This sequence encodes CASPTTRGLNTGELFF. The gene calls are TRBV7-2 and TRBJ2-2, with D tentatively TRBD1 (6 bases). Trimming left V 8 bases short and J 1 base short, with 17 bases between. CDR3 length equals 16 residues. Germline V gene lookup returns CDR1 SGHTA and CDR2 FQGNSA.

This clone occurred a few times. V is TRBV19 and J is TRBJ1-5, with D tentatively TRBD1 (6 bases). CDR1 is LNHDA and CDR2 is SQIVND in the germline V gene (reference sequence). V was trimmed by 2 bases and J by 7 bases, leaving 15 bases between them. The CDR3 runs to 15 residues. The chain's CDR3 is CASSIRPDRGQPQHF. DNA of the CDR3: TGTGCCAGTAGTATAAGACCGGACAGAGGGCAGCCCCAGCATTTT.

The chain recombines TRBV6-5 with TRBJ2-7; D is possibly TRBD1 (6 bases). V gave up 4 bases and J gave up 1 base, with 14 bases separating them. CDR1 and CDR2 (germline): MNHEY, SVGAGI. The CDR3 consists of 15 residues. The CDR3: CASSSPPDSSYEQYF. As DNA, the CDR3 is TGTGCCAGCAGTTCTCCCCCGGACAGTTCCTACGAGCAGTACTTC.

The chain carries TRBV2 and TRBJ1-4; the match to TRBD1 covers 7 bases. The germline gives CDR1 SNHLY, CDR2 FYNNEI. The V segment lost 6 bases and the J segment 8 bases; nucleotides outside the gene matches: 6. The CDR3 runs 13 residues. CDR3 coding DNA: TGTGCCAGCAGACGGGACAGAGGGGAAAAACTGTTTTTT. Protein sequence: CASRRDRGEKLFF.

V and J are TRBV28 and TRBJ2-7, with a weak D call TRBD2 (5 bases). CDR1 MDHEN and CDR2 SYDVKM come from the germline V gene. The CDR3 extends over 13 amino acids. The V end was cut by 7 bases, the J end by 9 bases, with 19 bases between. The CDR3 nucleotides are TGTGCCAGCAATCCGAACGGACTCCGACGGCAGTACTTC. This translates into CASNPNGLRRQYF.

The rearrangement links TRBV7-9 to TRBJ2-3, with 9 positions matching TRBD2. The CDR3 has 15 amino acids. CDR1 is SEHNR, CDR2 FQNEAQ, per germline (reference sequence). The J segment lost 0 bases and the V segment lost 5 bases, leaving 3 bases of the junction unmatched. The CDR3 sequence is CASSPSGASTDTQYF. The CDR3 DNA reads as TGTGCCAGCAGCCCTAGCGGGGCTAGCACAGATACGCAGTATTTT.

The rearrangement links TRBV3-1 (or the pseudogene TRBV3-2) to TRBJ2-2; D is uncertain. Germline values: CDR1 LGHDT, CDR2 YNNKEL (reference sequence). Deletions cut 1 base from V and 0 bases from J, with 6 bases between. The CDR3 is 15 residues long. The CDR3 loop reads CASSQGGTNTGELFF. CDR3 coding DNA: TGTGCCAGCAGCCAAGGCGGAACGAACACCGGGGAGCTGTTTTTT.

This clone was seen repeatedly, ten times or more. The genes are TRBV9 and TRBJ1-2; TRBD1 aligns across 9 bases. The CDR3 has 13 amino acids. Germline CDR1 reads SGDLS; CDR2 reads YYNGEE. With 3 bases clipped from V and 8 bases from J, the junction kept 5 bases outside the gene matches. The CDR3 coding sequence is TGTGCCAGCAGCGACCGGACAGGGGTCGGCTACACCTTC. This translates into CASSDRTGVGYTF.

This rearrangement joins TRBV29-1 to TRBJ1-1; 9 positions match TRBD1. The CDR3 is made up of 13 amino acids. V shed 5 bases and J 6 bases; nucleotides not matched to a gene: 7. In germline, CDR1 is SQVTM, CDR2 ANQGSEA. The CDR3, as DNA: TGCAGCGTTACGGGACAGGGAAAGGCTGAAGCTTTCTTT. This codes for CSVTGQGKAEAFF.

This clone showed up just once. The chain uses TRBV18 and TRBJ2-5, with D perhaps TRBD1 (6 bases). The CDR3 loop spans 16 amino acids. Germline CDR1 reads KGHSH; CDR2 reads LQKENI. V was pared by 5 bases and J by 4 bases, with 20 bases between. The CDR3 DNA follows: TGTGCCAGCTCAATCCAGCAGGGGAAAATTGGAGAGACCCAGTACTTC. Protein product: CASSIQQGKIGETQYF. Full variable domain (missing parts from reference TRBV18 and TRBJ2-5): NAGVMQNPRHLVRRRGQEARLRCSPMKGHSHVYWYRQLPEEGLKFMVYLQKENIIDESGMPKERFSAEFPKEGPSILRIQQVVRGDSAAYFCASSIQQGKIGETQYFGPGTRLLVL.

This rearrangement joins TRBV19 to TRBJ2-1; 9 nucleotides align to TRBD2. Unmatched junction bases numbered 5, after V lost 5 bases and J lost 0 bases. This CDR3 region has 16 residues. CDR1 and CDR2 (germline): LNHDA, SQIVND (reference sequence). Written as DNA, the CDR3 is TGTGCCAGTAGTGGACTTAGCGGGGGCTCCTACAATGAGCAGTTCTTC. It yields the protein CASSGLSGGSYNEQFF.

The chain recombines TRBV11-3 with TRBJ2-7; D perhaps matches TRBD2 (5 bases). Trimming stripped 5 bases from V and 4 bases from J, with 12 bases between. Germline values: CDR1 SGHNT, CDR2 YENEEA. This CDR3 has 13 amino acids. The CDR3 bases are TGTGCCAGCAGCCTACTAGTTTTGTACGAGCAGTACTTC. Its translation is CASSLLVLYEQYF.

This chain connects TRBV24-1 to TRBJ2-7; TRBD2 matches 11 bases. This CDR3 is 16 amino acids long. V was pared by 4 bases and J by 2 bases, with 6 bases of the junction left unmatched. CDR1 KGHDR and CDR2 SFDVKD come from the germline V gene. CDR3: CATSDYGTSGTYEQYF. The CDR3 nucleotides read TGTGCCACCAGTGACTACGGGACTAGCGGTACCTACGAGCAGTACTTC.

V and J are TRBV27 and TRBJ2-3, with D perhaps matching TRBD2 (5 bases). V lost 4 bases and J lost 5, with 10 bases in between. The CDR3 totals 13 residues. Germline CDR1 MNHEY, CDR2 SMNVEV (reference sequence). The CDR3 DNA is TGTGCCAGCAGTTCCGGGGATGTAGATACGCAGTATTTT. Translated: CASSSGDVDTQYF.

This chain connects TRBV19 to TRBJ2-1; 10 nucleotides align to TRBD2. V was clipped by 10 bases and J by 0 bases; unmatched bases: 9. Germline CDR1 and CDR2: LNHDA and SQIVND (reference sequence). The CDR3 contains 16 residues. Here the CDR3 DNA reads TGTGCCACTCGGAGGACTAGCGGTGACTCCTACAATGAGCAGTTCTTC. It yields the protein CATRRTSGDSYNEQFF.

The CDR3, as DNA: TGTGCCAGCAGCTTAGACGTTAACTCACCCTCTGGCTACACCTTC. Translating it yields CASSLDVNSPSGYTF. This chain links TRBV7-9 with TRBJ1-2, with D hard to call. Germline V gene lookup returns CDR1 SEHNR and CDR2 FQNEAQ (reference sequence). V shed 1 base and J shed 7 bases, with 16 bases lying between them. The CDR3 extends over 15 amino acids.

This clone appeared once. This rearrangement joins TRBV3-1 (or the pseudogene TRBV3-2) to TRBJ1-5; tentatively, D is TRBD1 (5 bases). The germline V and J ends were trimmed by 5 bases and 1 base, with 12 bases remaining between them. This CDR3 is 15 amino acids long. Germline V gives CDR1 LGHDT, CDR2 YNNKEL (reference sequence). The CDR3 protein is CASSETGSSNQPQHF. For the CDR3, the DNA is TGTGCCAGCAGCGAAACAGGTAGCAGCAATCAGCCCCAGCATTTT.

Only one count was recorded for this clone. V is TRBV11-1 and J is TRBJ1-1; TRBD1 matches 9 bases. This CDR3 has 14 amino acids. With V trimmed by 2 bases and J by 5 bases, 3 bases remained unmatched. Germline V CDR1 and CDR2: SGHAT, FQDESV (reference sequence). The DNA for the CDR3 is TGTGCCAGCAGCTTAACGGACAGGGGAACTGAAGCTTTCTTT. Protein product: CASSLTDRGTEAFF.

The rearrangement uses TRBV11-2 and TRBJ2-3; TRBD2 aligns across 10 bases. After removal of 5 bases from V and 0 bases from J, the junction contained 8 bases not matched to a gene. The CDR3 consists of 17 residues. In germline, CDR1 is SGHAT, CDR2 FQNNGV. The CDR3 region is CASSLNGLAASTDTQYF. CDR3 DNA sequence: TGTGCCAGCAGCCTCAACGGACTAGCGGCTAGCACAGATACGCAGTATTTT.

V and J are TRBV5-6 and TRBJ1-1; no firm D call. The V end lost 0 bases, the J end lost 0 bases, and 3 bases lay between the germline ends. The CDR3 is 13 amino acids. Germline-derived CDR1 and CDR2 are SGHDT and YYEEEE. Here the CDR3 reads CASSLALNTEAFF. Written as DNA, the CDR3 is TGTGCCAGCAGCTTGGCGTTGAACACTGAAGCTTTCTTT.

The chain couples TRBV4-1 to TRBJ2-1; 7 bases fit TRBD2. This CDR3 has 17 residues. V lost 1 base, J lost 0 bases, and 6 bases stayed unmatched. CDR1 MGHRA and CDR2 YSYEKL come from the germline V gene. The CDR3 region has the DNA TGCGCCAGCAGCCAAGCTCAAGCGGGGAGCTCCTACAATGAGCAGTTCTTC. Translating gives CASSQAQAGSSYNEQFF.

This sequence joins TRBV10-3 and TRBJ2-2; TRBD1 matches at 8 bases. There are 14 residues in the CDR3. Germline V gene sequence: CDR1 ENHRY, CDR2 SYGVKD. The J segment lost 5 bases and the V segment lost 6 bases, leaving 5 bases of the junction unmatched. This CDR3 reads CAISRTGKTGELFF. DNA of the CDR3: TGTGCCATCAGCCGGACAGGGAAGACCGGGGAGCTGTTTTTT.

The chain carries TRBV5-6 and TRBJ2-2; D may be TRBD2 (6 bases). Trimming shortened V by 4 bases and J by 2 bases, and 12 bases separated the two germline ends. The germline gives CDR1 SGHDT, CDR2 YYEEEE. This CDR3 contains 15 residues. The CDR3 loop is CASSIQGLNTGELFF. The CDR3 nucleotides read TGTGCCAGCAGCATTCAGGGACTCAACACCGGGGAGCTGTTTTTT. Based on the CDR3 plus reference TRBV5-6 and TRBJ2-2, the full variable domain is DAGVTQSPTHLIKTRGQQVTLRCSPKSGHDTVSWYQQALGQGPQFIFQYYEEEERQRGNFPDRFSGHQFPNYSSELNVNALLLGDSALYLCASSIQGLNTGELFFGEGSRLTVL.

This rearrangement joins TRBV5-4 to TRBJ2-1; TRBD2 aligns across 10 bases. Germline assignment: CDR1 SGHNT and CDR2 YYREEE (reference sequence). V lost 5 bases, J lost 4 bases, and 9 bases stayed unmatched. The CDR3 contains 16 residues. CDR3 amino acids: CASSTRTSGPYNEQFF. As DNA, the CDR3 is TGTGCCAGCAGTACCCGGACTAGCGGCCCGTACAATGAGCAGTTCTTC. Variable domain in full (rest from reference TRBV5-4 and TRBJ2-1): ETGVTQSPTHLIKTRGQQVTLRCSSQSGHNTVSWYQQALGQGPQFIFQYYREEENGRGNFPPRFSGLQFPNYSSELNVNALELDDSALYLCASSTRTSGPYNEQFFGPGTRLTVL.

This clone was recorded a few times. The V gene is TRBV3-1 (or the pseudogene TRBV3-2), the J gene TRBJ1-2, with 10 positions matching TRBD1. The CDR3 spans 15 residues. Germline V gene sequence: CDR1 LGHDT, CDR2 YNNKEL (reference sequence). V was pared by 1 base and J by 9 bases, with 8 bases of the junction left unmatched. CDR3 sequence: CASSQGDRGLRSYTF. In nucleotides, the CDR3 is TGTGCCAGCAGCCAAGGAGACAGGGGGCTGAGGAGCTACACCTTC.

The genes are TRBV27 and TRBJ1-2; 9 bases line up with TRBD1. The CDR3 contains 15 residues. Germline V lookup: CDR1 MNHEY, CDR2 SMNVEV (reference sequence). After removal of 5 bases from V and 7 bases from J, the junction contained 11 bases not matched to a gene. Here the CDR3 DNA reads TGTGCCAGCAGTGGGACGGGACAGGGTATAGGTGGCTACACCTTC. It codes for CASSGTGQGIGGYTF.